Listed below are T cell receptor beta chains from one sample, sequenced in a study of graft-versus-host responses after intestinal transplantation. The antigens these receptors bind are not known. Sequencing was performed with immunoSEQ multiplex PCR; in TCRdb, only in-frame clones are kept and a portion is missing. The sample has 100,000 to 120,000 clones, over 85% seen once. This specimen was unstimulated CD8+ T cells sorted from spleen or lymph node cells, taken before intestinal transplant. These receptors were obtained from a human donor who received an intestinal transplant. CDR3s include the opening cysteine and the closing phenylalanine or tryptophan. A D gene is named only where the DNA matches it firmly. The listing skips clone size in some rows; elsewhere it reads once, few, many or a size class.

d_call: .
clone_size: .
v_call: TRBV4-1
j_call: TRBJ2-2
cdr3_aa: CASSQEEGPGELFF
cdr3_nt: TGCGCCAGCAGCCAAGAAGAGGGGCCCGGGGAGCTGTTTTTT

d_call: .
clone_size: .
v_call: TRBV14
j_call: TRBJ1-2
cdr3_aa: CASSPGAAYGYTF
cdr3_nt: TGTGCCAGCAGCCCCGGGGCAGCATATGGCTACACCTTC

d_call: .
clone_size: .
v_call: TRBV6-5
j_call: TRBJ1-5
cdr3_aa: CASSFRGNQPQHF
cdr3_nt: TGTGCCAGCAGTTTCAGAGGCAATCAGCCCCAGCATTTT

d_call: .
clone_size: .
v_call: TRBV19
j_call: TRBJ1-1
cdr3_aa: CASSNGMNTEAFF
cdr3_nt: TGTGCCAGTAGTAACGGCATGAACACTGAAGCTTTCTTT

d_call: .
clone_size: .
v_call: TRBV2
j_call: TRBJ1-2
cdr3_aa: CASRGWGIGYGYTF
cdr3_nt: TGTGCCAGCAGAGGCTGGGGTATAGGCTATGGCTACACCTTC

d_call: TRBD1
clone_size: .
v_call: TRBV30
j_call: TRBJ2-1
cdr3_aa: CAWSRGRSDYNEQFF
cdr3_nt: TGTGCCTGGAGTAGGGGGCGCAGTGACTACAATGAGCAGTTCTTC

d_call: .
clone_size: .
v_call: TRBV6-1
j_call: TRBJ2-7
cdr3_aa: CASSERSRLLIYEQYF
cdr3_nt: TGTGCCAGCAGTGAACGTAGTCGGCTACTTATCTACGAGCAGTACTTC

d_call: TRBD1
clone_size: .
v_call: TRBV4-1
j_call: TRBJ2-6
cdr3_aa: CASYSGTGVFPGSGANVLTF
cdr3_nt: TGCGCCAGTTACTCCGGGACAGGGGTTTTTCCGGGCTCTGGGGCCAACGTCCTGACTTTC

d_call: .
clone_size: .
v_call: TRBV11-2
j_call: TRBJ2-3
cdr3_aa: CASSLETSPGWGTDTQYF
cdr3_nt: TGTGCCAGCAGCTTAGAAACTAGCCCCGGATGGGGCACAGATACGCAGTATTTT

d_call: .
clone_size: .
v_call: TRBV30
j_call: TRBJ2-3
cdr3_aa: CAWSVRVDTQYF
cdr3_nt: TGTGCCTGGAGTGTACGAGTAGATACGCAGTATTTT

d_call: .
clone_size: .
v_call: TRBV19
j_call: TRBJ1-1
cdr3_aa: CASETGGHTEAFF
cdr3_nt: TGTGCCAGCGAGACAGGTGGCCACACTGAAGCTTTCTTT

d_call: .
clone_size: .
v_call: TRBV7-9
j_call: TRBJ1-2
cdr3_aa: CASSLAYEVIGTYGYTF
cdr3_nt: TGTGCCAGCAGCTTAGCTTACGAGGTCATCGGCACATATGGCTACACCTTC

d_call: TRBD1
clone_size: once
v_call: TRBV5-1
j_call: TRBJ1-2
cdr3_aa: CASSLAGTGAGGYTF
cdr3_nt: TGCGCCAGCAGCTTGGCCGGGACAGGGGCGGGTGGCTACACCTTC

d_call: .
clone_size: .
v_call: TRBV9
j_call: TRBJ2-1
cdr3_aa: CASTAIGQANEQFF
cdr3_nt: TGTGCCAGCACCGCGATAGGGCAGGCCAATGAGCAGTTCTTC

d_call: .
clone_size: .
v_call: TRBV4-2
j_call: TRBJ2-1
cdr3_aa: CASSQDAGVSYNEQFF
cdr3_nt: TGTGCCAGCAGCCAAGATGCGGGTGTATCCTACAATGAGCAGTTCTTC

d_call: TRBD2
clone_size: .
v_call: TRBV7-6
j_call: TRBJ2-1
cdr3_aa: CASTAGTSLLAEQFF
cdr3_nt: TGTGCCAGCACCGCCGGGACTAGTCTACTTGCTGAGCAGTTCTTC

d_call: TRBD2
clone_size: .
v_call: TRBV2
j_call: TRBJ2-1
cdr3_aa: CASSVRLADYNEQFF
cdr3_nt: TGTGCCAGCAGTGTGCGGCTAGCGGATTACAATGAGCAGTTCTTC

d_call: TRBD2
clone_size: .
v_call: TRBV7-8
j_call: TRBJ2-5
cdr3_aa: CASSQAGAGQTQYF
cdr3_nt: TGTGCCAGCAGCCAGGCGGGAGCCGGGCAGACCCAGTACTTC

d_call: .
clone_size: .
v_call: TRBV27
j_call: TRBJ2-7
cdr3_aa: CASSKRDSYEQYF
cdr3_nt: TGTGCCAGCAGTAAGCGGGACAGCTACGAGCAGTACTTC

d_call: TRBD1
clone_size: .
v_call: TRBV7-6
j_call: TRBJ1-1
cdr3_aa: CASSLQGGTEAFF
cdr3_nt: TGTGCTAGCAGCTTACAGGGGGGCACTGAAGCTTTCTTT

d_call: .
clone_size: .
v_call: TRBV27
j_call: TRBJ2-3
cdr3_aa: CASSWSAGTDTQYF
cdr3_nt: TGTGCCAGCAGTTGGAGCGCGGGCACAGATACGCAGTATTTT

d_call: .
clone_size: .
v_call: TRBV5-4
j_call: TRBJ2-1
cdr3_aa: CASSSYNEQFF
cdr3_nt: TGTGCCAGCAGCTCCTACAATGAGCAGTTCTTC

d_call: .
clone_size: .
v_call: TRBV27
j_call: TRBJ2-1
cdr3_aa: CASSLGPPAPGFF
cdr3_nt: TGTGCCAGCAGTTTGGGACCCCCGGCCCCCGGGTTCTTC

d_call: .
clone_size: .
v_call: TRBV6-1
j_call: TRBJ1-1
cdr3_aa: CASSEPLEGEWTEAFF
cdr3_nt: TGTGCCAGCAGTGAACCCCTGGAGGGGGAGTGGACTGAAGCTTTCTTT

d_call: TRBD1
clone_size: .
v_call: TRBV5-4
j_call: TRBJ2-7
cdr3_aa: CASSLVTGGSEQYF
cdr3_nt: TGTGCCAGCAGCTTGGTGACAGGGGGCAGCGAGCAGTACTTC

d_call: .
clone_size: .
v_call: TRBV6-5
j_call: TRBJ1-5
cdr3_aa: CASSGVSNSNQPQHF
cdr3_nt: TGTGCCAGCAGCGGAGTTTCAAATAGCAATCAGCCCCAGCATTTT

d_call: .
clone_size: .
v_call: TRBV6-1
j_call: TRBJ2-5
cdr3_aa: CASSFRAGETQYF
cdr3_nt: TGTGCCAGCAGTTTTAGGGCCGGGGAGACCCAGTACTTC

d_call: .
clone_size: once
v_call: TRBV6-5
j_call: TRBJ2-6
cdr3_aa: CASSYSKYSGANVLTF
cdr3_nt: TGTGCCAGCAGTTACTCGAAATACTCTGGGGCCAACGTCCTGACTTTC

d_call: .
clone_size: .
v_call: TRBV5-4
j_call: TRBJ2-7
cdr3_aa: CASSLPGTSEQYF
cdr3_nt: TGTGCCAGCAGCTTGCCCGGGACCAGCGAGCAGTACTTC

d_call: .
clone_size: .
v_call: TRBV11-2
j_call: TRBJ2-7
cdr3_aa: CASSLGAGTYEQYF
cdr3_nt: TGTGCCAGCAGCTTAGGAGCAGGGACCTACGAGCAGTACTTC

d_call: .
clone_size: .
v_call: TRBV11-2
j_call: TRBJ1-1
cdr3_aa: CASSLVGAAEAFF
cdr3_nt: TGTGCCAGCAGCTTAGTAGGGGCGGCTGAAGCTTTCTTT

d_call: .
clone_size: .
v_call: TRBV4-1
j_call: TRBJ1-5
cdr3_aa: CASSQEAARGDQPQHF
cdr3_nt: TGCGCCAGCAGCCAAGAGGCGGCAAGGGGCGATCAGCCCCAGCATTTT

d_call: .
clone_size: .
v_call: TRBV27
j_call: TRBJ1-1
cdr3_aa: CASSLTTMGNTEAFF
cdr3_nt: TGTGCCAGCAGTTTAACCACCATGGGGAACACTGAAGCTTTCTTT

d_call: .
clone_size: .
v_call: TRBV19
j_call: TRBJ2-7
cdr3_aa: CASSIVSSGYEQYF
cdr3_nt: TGTGCCAGTAGTATAGTGTCCAGCGGCTACGAGCAGTACTTC

d_call: .
clone_size: .
v_call: TRBV19
j_call: TRBJ1-3
cdr3_aa: CASSREHGAKHTIYF
cdr3_nt: TGTGCCAGTAGTAGGGAACACGGGGCCAAGCACACCATATATTTT

d_call: .
clone_size: .
v_call: TRBV30
j_call: TRBJ2-5
cdr3_aa: CAWTPPGETQYF
cdr3_nt: TGTGCCTGGACTCCCCCCGGGGAGACCCAGTACTTC

d_call: TRBD2
clone_size: .
v_call: TRBV6-5
j_call: TRBJ2-7
cdr3_aa: CASSPSGGFGEQYF
cdr3_nt: TGTGCCAGCAGCCCTAGCGGGGGCTTTGGAGAGCAGTACTTC

d_call: .
clone_size: .
v_call: TRBV2
j_call: TRBJ1-1
cdr3_aa: CASSDRVGTEAFF
cdr3_nt: TGTGCCAGCAGTGATCGGGTTGGCACTGAAGCTTTCTTT

d_call: .
clone_size: once
v_call: TRBV1
j_call: TRBJ2-7
cdr3_aa: CTSSQAGGYEQYF
cdr3_nt: TGCACCAGCAGCCAAGCAGGAGGCTACGAGCAGTACTTC

d_call: .
clone_size: .
v_call: TRBV7-2
j_call: TRBJ2-1
cdr3_aa: CASSLAPHKGDPTLSYNEQFF
cdr3_nt: TGTGCCAGCAGCTTAGCCCCGCATAAGGGCGACCCGACGCTGTCCTACAATGAGCAGTTCTTC

d_call: TRBD1
clone_size: .
v_call: TRBV6-4
j_call: TRBJ2-7
cdr3_aa: CASLQWTGGREQYF
cdr3_nt: TGTGCCAGCCTTCAATGGACAGGGGGAAGGGAGCAGTACTTC

d_call: .
clone_size: .
v_call: TRBV4-1
j_call: TRBJ2-2
cdr3_aa: CASTMTLGTGELFF
cdr3_nt: TGCGCCAGCACCATGACCCTTGGCACCGGGGAGCTGTTTTTT

d_call: TRBD1
clone_size: .
v_call: TRBV5-1
j_call: TRBJ2-5
cdr3_aa: CASSPGQGKTQYF
cdr3_nt: TGCGCCAGCAGCCCGGGACAGGGAAAGACCCAGTACTTC

d_call: TRBD1
clone_size: .
v_call: TRBV6-1
j_call: TRBJ1-1
cdr3_aa: CASSEGKYRDRRTEAFF
cdr3_nt: TGTGCCAGCAGTGAAGGTAAATATAGGGACAGGAGAACTGAAGCTTTCTTT

d_call: .
clone_size: .
v_call: TRBV4-1
j_call: TRBJ1-4
cdr3_aa: CASSQAQPNEKLFF
cdr3_nt: TGCGCCAGCAGCCAAGCACAGCCTAATGAAAAACTGTTTTTT

d_call: TRBD1
clone_size: .
v_call: TRBV19
j_call: TRBJ1-2
cdr3_aa: CASSSGTVYGYTF
cdr3_nt: TGTGCCAGTAGTAGTGGGACAGTCTATGGCTACACCTTC

d_call: TRBD1
clone_size: .
v_call: TRBV5-8
j_call: TRBJ2-7
cdr3_aa: CASSSDPQGAHPLYEQYF
cdr3_nt: TGTGCCAGCAGCTCAGACCCACAGGGGGCGCATCCCCTCTACGAGCAGTACTTC

d_call: .
clone_size: .
v_call: TRBV29-1
j_call: TRBJ2-2
cdr3_aa: CSVVADTGELFF
cdr3_nt: TGCAGCGTTGTCGCGGACACCGGGGAGCTGTTTTTT

d_call: TRBD2
clone_size: once
v_call: TRBV7-9
j_call: TRBJ2-1
cdr3_aa: CASTSGTSYNEQFF
cdr3_nt: TGTGCCAGCACCTCTGGGACTAGCTACAATGAGCAGTTCTTC

d_call: .
clone_size: .
v_call: TRBV9
j_call: TRBJ1-1
cdr3_aa: CASSFGLMGGTEAFF
cdr3_nt: TGTGCCAGCAGCTTTGGACTGATGGGGGGCACTGAAGCTTTCTTT

d_call: .
clone_size: .
v_call: TRBV5-1
j_call: TRBJ2-5
cdr3_aa: CASSFPEGGPETQYF
cdr3_nt: TGCGCCAGCAGCTTCCCAGAAGGGGGGCCGGAGACCCAGTACTTC

d_call: TRBD2
clone_size: .
v_call: TRBV4-1
j_call: TRBJ2-7
cdr3_aa: CASSQGLTSGVAYEQYF
cdr3_nt: TGCGCCAGCAGCCAAGGGCTAACTAGCGGAGTTGCCTACGAGCAGTACTTC

d_call: .
clone_size: once
v_call: TRBV4-1
j_call: TRBJ2-7
cdr3_aa: CASSLRGGADPYEQYF
cdr3_nt: TGCGCCAGCAGCCTTAGAGGCGGCGCCGACCCCTACGAGCAGTACTTC

d_call: .
clone_size: .
v_call: TRBV23-1
j_call: TRBJ1-6
cdr3_aa: CASSPSPRFNSPLHF
cdr3_nt: TGCGCCAGCAGCCCCTCGCCGAGATTTAATTCACCCCTCCACTTT

d_call: .
clone_size: .
v_call: TRBV4-2
j_call: TRBJ1-3
cdr3_aa: CASSQGGGANANTIYF
cdr3_nt: TGTGCCAGCAGCCAGGGGGGGGGCGCGAACGCGAACACCATATATTTT

d_call: .
clone_size: few
v_call: TRBV5-8
j_call: TRBJ1-1
cdr3_aa: CASSLGVRPGTEAFF
cdr3_nt: TGTGCCAGCAGCTTGGGGGTTCGGCCGGGCACTGAAGCTTTCTTT